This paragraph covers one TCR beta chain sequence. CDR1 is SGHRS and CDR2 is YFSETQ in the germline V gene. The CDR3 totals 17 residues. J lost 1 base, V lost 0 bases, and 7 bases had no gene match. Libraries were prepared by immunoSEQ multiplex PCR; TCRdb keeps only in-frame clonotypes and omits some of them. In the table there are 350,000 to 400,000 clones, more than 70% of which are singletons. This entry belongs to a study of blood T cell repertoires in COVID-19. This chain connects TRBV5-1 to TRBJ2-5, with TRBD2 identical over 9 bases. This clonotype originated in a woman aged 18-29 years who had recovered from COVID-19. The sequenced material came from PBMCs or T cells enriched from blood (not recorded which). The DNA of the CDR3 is TGCGCCAGCAGCTTGGCTCCTAGCGGGGTGACCCAAGAGACCCAGTACTTC. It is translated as CASSLAPSGVTQETQYF.